Each of the 23 T cell receptor beta chains below was sequenced from the same sample in a study of T cell responses to AZD1222 COVID-19 vaccine. Method: immunoSEQ multiplex PCR; TCRdb's copy keeps in-frame clones and lacks some. The top ten clones hold approximately 2.1% of a sample with more than 100,000 clones, about 91% of them seen once. Sequences were derived from peripheral blood, sampled 28 days after the second AZD1222 dose. The source is an adult who received the AZD1222 COVID-19 vaccine.

The chain recombines TRBV18 with TRBJ1-2; 8 bases are a match to TRBD1. The germline gives CDR1 KGHSH, CDR2 LQKENI. There are 15 residues in the CDR3. After removal of 3 bases from V and 4 bases from J, the junction contained 7 bases not matched to a gene. The CDR3 region is CASSPAPTGAYGYTF. The DNA of the CDR3 is TGTGCCAGCTCACCTGCCCCGACAGGGGCCTATGGCTACACCTTC.

This sequence joins TRBV30 and TRBJ2-7; D is ambiguous. This CDR3 has 12 amino acids. CDR1 is GTSNPN, CDR2 SVGIG, per germline (reference sequence). V was cut by 2 bases and J by 7 bases, with 12 bases left in between. The CDR3, as DNA: TGTGCCTGGAGTACGCCCTTAGGGGAGCAGTACTTC. Its translation is CAWSTPLGEQYF.

The chain recombines TRBV18 with TRBJ2-2; D is tentatively TRBD1 or TRBD2 (5 bases each). Trimming stripped 3 bases from V and 5 bases from J, with 10 bases between. The length of the CDR3 is 14 residues. Germline CDR1 reads KGHSH; CDR2 reads LQKENI. The CDR3 DNA reads as TGTGCCAGCTCACCGAGGGGTGAGACCGGGGAGCTGTTTTTT. This codes for CASSPRGETGELFF.

The chain combines TRBV5-1 with TRBJ1-3, with D maybe TRBD1 (6 bases). Per germline, CDR1 SGHRS and CDR2 YFSETQ. CDR3 length: 15 residues. Trimming removed 4 bases from V and 8 bases from J, with 19 bases in between. As DNA, the CDR3 is TGCGCCAGCAGCCGCCAAGGACAGACCTCTGACACCATATATTTT. Protein product: CASSRQGQTSDTIYF.

The chain joins TRBV20-1 to TRBJ1-1; the match to TRBD1 covers 7 bases. V dropped 3 bases and J dropped 3; count of bases not matched to a gene: 4. The CDR3 runs to 13 residues. Looked up from germline, CDR1 is DFQATT and CDR2 is SNEGSKA (reference sequence). DNA for the CDR3: TGCAGTGCTAGTAGGGGGCGGGACACTGAAGCTTTCTTT. It codes for CSASRGRDTEAFF.

J is TRBJ1-6 and V is TRBV2, with a possible D match to TRBD1 (6 bases). V was cut by 8 bases and J by 6 bases, with 11 bases left in between. Germline V gives CDR1 SNHLY, CDR2 FYNNEI. CDR3 length equals 13 residues. Here the CDR3 reads CASLGQINSPLHF. The CDR3 nucleotides are TGTGCCAGCCTCGGACAGATTAATTCACCCCTCCACTTT.

The chain combines TRBV6-5 with TRBJ1-1; D remains ambiguous. V was shortened by 7 bases and J by 3 bases, with 18 bases between the two germline ends. CDR1 MNHEY and CDR2 SVGAGI come from the germline V gene. This CDR3 comprises 15 residues. CDR3 region: CASIPPRAGDTEAFF. DNA of the CDR3: TGTGCCAGCATTCCGCCCCGGGCGGGAGACACTGAAGCTTTCTTT.

This chain uses TRBV6-5 with TRBJ1-1; D call uncertain. Germline CDR1 MNHEY, CDR2 SVGAGI. The CDR3 runs to 14 residues. The V end lost 4 bases, the J end lost 1 base, and 10 bases lay between the germline ends. The CDR3 DNA reads as TGTGCCAGCAGTTTGACGAGGAGGAACACTGAAGCTTTCTTT. This sequence encodes CASSLTRRNTEAFF.

The rearrangement links TRBV6-2 or TRBV6-3 to TRBJ1-5, with D uncertain. V lost 0 bases, J lost 3 bases, and 15 bases lay in between. The germline gives CDR1 MNHEY, CDR2 SVGEGT. This CDR3 has 17 residues. Here the CDR3 reads CASSYSSSPVTNQPQHF. As DNA, the CDR3 is TGTGCCAGCAGTTACTCTAGTTCCCCGGTCACCAATCAGCCCCAGCATTTT.

V gene TRBV5-8 combines with J gene TRBJ2-1; TRBD1 or TRBD2 may be the D gene (6 bases each). Germline-derived CDR1 and CDR2 are SGHTS and YDEGEE. The CDR3 sequence is 15 residues long. V was trimmed by 4 bases and J by 7 bases, leaving 18 bases between them. This CDR3 reads CASSRPGGGGNEQFF. The CDR3, as DNA: TGTGCCAGCAGCCGCCCCGGTGGAGGGGGTAATGAGCAGTTCTTC.

V gene TRBV19 combines with J gene TRBJ2-3; D is ambiguous. The CDR3 totals 13 residues. From germline, CDR1 is LNHDA and CDR2 SQIVND (reference sequence). The V gene lost 4 bases and the J gene lost 5 bases, with 10 bases spanning the gap. CDR3 nucleotides: TGTGCCAGTAGTACCCTTGACGGAGATACGCAGTATTTT. This gives the protein CASSTLDGDTQYF.

V usage is TRBV6-5 and J usage is TRBJ1-4; 11 nucleotides align to TRBD1. Germline V gene sequence: CDR1 MNHEY, CDR2 SVGAGI. The J segment lost 10 bases and the V segment lost 7 bases, leaving 5 bases of the junction unmatched. The CDR3 has 13 residues. The CDR3 is CASTLGTGGKLFF. DNA of the CDR3: TGTGCCAGCACCCTCGGGACAGGGGGAAAACTGTTTTTT.

The chain combines TRBV5-6 with TRBJ2-5; TRBD2 matches 11 bases. The germline gives CDR1 SGHDT, CDR2 YYEEEE. V was clipped by 3 bases and J by 3 bases; unmatched bases: 7. The CDR3 extends over 16 amino acids. The CDR3 coding sequence is TGTGCCAGCAGCTCTTTAGCGGGGGGGCCAGAAGAGACCCAGTACTTC. It translates to CASSSLAGGPEETQYF.

This chain connects TRBV6-5 to TRBJ2-3, with D unclear. Trimming pared 2 bases from V and 1 base from J, leaving 10 bases between. CDR1 and CDR2 (germline): MNHEY, SVGAGI. The CDR3 extends over 15 amino acids. The CDR3, as DNA: TGTGCCAGCAGTTACAGGTCCCCACGCACAGATACGCAGTATTTT. This gives the protein CASSYRSPRTDTQYF.

The chain has TRBV9 and TRBJ1-1; TRBD1 agrees at 7 bases. Germline CDR1 reads SGDLS; CDR2 reads YYNGEE. V shed 7 bases, J shed 5 bases, and the junction held 11 bases outside the gene matches. The CDR3 is 14 amino acids. The CDR3 bases are TGTGCCAGCTCTATAGGGGGCTTAATGACTGAAGCTTTCTTT. This gives the protein CASSIGGLMTEAFF.

The chain carries TRBV20-1 and TRBJ2-7; D might be TRBD1 (5 bases). Trimming removed 3 bases at V and 5 bases at J, with 8 bases between. Germline V lookup: CDR1 DFQATT, CDR2 SNEGSKA (reference sequence). The CDR3 runs 11 residues. In nucleotides, the CDR3 is TGCAGTGCTAGTTCAGGGAACGAGCAGTACGTC. Translating gives CSASSGNEQYV.

About this clone: This sample also contains other DNA sequences that code for the same CDR3. The chain uses TRBV2 and TRBJ1-5; 11 nucleotides agree with TRBD1. The CDR3 contains 14 residues. V was pared by 6 bases and J by 4 bases, with 2 bases of the junction left unmatched. Germline V gives CDR1 SNHLY, CDR2 FYNNEI. In DNA, the CDR3 is TGTGCCAGCAGCGGGACAGGGGGAAATCAGCCCCAGCATTTT. Residues: CASSGTGGNQPQHF.

The V call is TRBV5-5, the J call TRBJ1-2; possible D gene TRBD1, 5 bases. V lost 0 bases to trimming and J lost 3 bases, with 18 bases between them. The CDR3 extends over 17 amino acids. Germline CDR1 reads SGHKS; CDR2 reads YYEKEE (reference sequence). The CDR3 region is CASSLGQGTNYHYGYTF. In DNA, the CDR3 is TGTGCCAGCAGCTTGGGCCAGGGTACAAACTACCACTATGGCTACACCTTC.

The V gene is TRBV24-1, the J gene TRBJ1-1, with TRBD1 matching over 7 bases. Germline loops: CDR1 KGHDR, CDR2 SFDVKD. The CDR3 is 13 amino acids. Unmatched junction bases numbered 9, after V lost 7 bases and J lost 8 bases. DNA for the CDR3: TGTGCCACCAGGCGACAGGGAGGAGGAGAAGCTTTCTTT. This encodes CATRRQGGGEAFF.

This chain joins TRBV6-6 and TRBJ1-5; the D gene is possibly TRBD1 (6 bases). Trimming pared 6 bases from V and 1 base from J, leaving 10 bases between. The CDR3 loop spans 14 amino acids. Germline-derived CDR1 and CDR2 are MNHNY and SVGAGI (reference sequence). CDR3 coding DNA: TGTGCCAGCAGCCAGGGGAGGAGCAATCAGCCCCAGCATTTT. Encoded protein: CASSQGRSNQPQHF.

This clone was recorded only once. This chain connects TRBV7-9 to TRBJ2-6, with 9 bases aligning to TRBD1. Germline values: CDR1 SEHNR, CDR2 FQNEAQ (reference sequence). Trimming took 5 bases from V and 2 from J; bases not matched to a gene: 10. This CDR3 region has 18 residues. CDR3 coding DNA: TGTGCCAGCAGCGCCGGGACAGGGTGGTTGGCTGGGGCCAACGTCCTGACTTTC. Translating gives CASSAGTGWLAGANVLTF.

The rearrangement joins TRBV7-3 to TRBJ1-1; 10 positions match TRBD1. This CDR3 has 17 residues. Looked up from germline, CDR1 is SGHTA and CDR2 is FQGTGA. Trimming at V came to 0 bases and at J to 4 bases, leaving 8 bases not matched to a gene. CDR3 protein: CASSLTPGQGSGTEAFF. The CDR3 nucleotides read TGTGCCAGCAGCTTAACACCGGGACAGGGGAGTGGCACTGAAGCTTTCTTT.

This clone was seen only a few times. V gene TRBV5-4 combines with J gene TRBJ2-2; 15 nucleotides line up with TRBD2. Trimming at V came to 2 bases and at J to 0 bases, leaving 5 bases not matched to a gene. The CDR3 covers 19 residues. Germline V lookup: CDR1 SGHNT, CDR2 YYREEE (reference sequence). Written as DNA, the CDR3 is TGTGCCAGCAGCTTTAGGACTAGCGGGAGGGCCCCGAACACCGGGGAGCTGTTTTTT. It encodes CASSFRTSGRAPNTGELFF.